The present T cell receptor beta chain was sequenced within a study of beta chain features in type 1 diabetes. Details on this clone: Its target is not known.

The study reverse transcribed the entire isolated RNA, so it sequenced expressed TCRB transcripts. Sequenced by immunoSEQ multiplex PCR; TCRdb stores in-frame clones only, minus some. This table has 330,000 or so clones, about 20% appearing once. V was trimmed by 3 bases and J by 7 bases, leaving 13 bases between them. This CDR3 is 14 amino acids long. Germline V gene sequence: CDR1 SEHNR, CDR2 FQNEAQ (reference sequence). Study results and caveats: Lower insertion and higher deletion counts appeared at VDJ junctions in type 1 diabetes patients. A cDNA-based sequencing approach could over-represent cells with high TCR expression. Any role of HLA type in TCRB rearrangement remained unresolved here.

V is TRBV7-9 and J is TRBJ2-1; D unresolved. This clonotype was sampled from a woman younger than 35 in good health. The sample was naive CD4+ T cells from blood. The CDR3 DNA sequence: TGTGCCAGCAGCTTTGATGTGGGCTGGAATGAGCAGTTCTTC. Its protein product is CASSFDVGWNEQFF.